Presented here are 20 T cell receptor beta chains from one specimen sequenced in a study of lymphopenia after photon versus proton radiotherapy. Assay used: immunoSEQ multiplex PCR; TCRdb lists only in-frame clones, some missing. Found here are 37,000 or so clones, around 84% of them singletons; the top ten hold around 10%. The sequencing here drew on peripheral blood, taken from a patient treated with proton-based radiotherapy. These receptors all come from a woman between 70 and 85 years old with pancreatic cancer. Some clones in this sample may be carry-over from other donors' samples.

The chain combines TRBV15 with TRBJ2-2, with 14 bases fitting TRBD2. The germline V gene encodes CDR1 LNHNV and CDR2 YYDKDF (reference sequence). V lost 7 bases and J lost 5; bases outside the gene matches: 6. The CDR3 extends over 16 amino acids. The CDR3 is CATKGLAGAGTGELFF. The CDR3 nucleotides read TGTGCCACCAAGGGACTAGCGGGAGCGGGGACCGGGGAGCTGTTTTTT.

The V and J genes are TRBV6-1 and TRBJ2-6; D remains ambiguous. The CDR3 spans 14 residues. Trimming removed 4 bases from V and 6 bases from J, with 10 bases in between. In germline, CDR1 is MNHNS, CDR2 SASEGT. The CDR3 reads CASSGPAEANVLTF. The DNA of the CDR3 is TGTGCCAGCAGTGGACCGGCTGAGGCCAACGTCCTGACTTTC.

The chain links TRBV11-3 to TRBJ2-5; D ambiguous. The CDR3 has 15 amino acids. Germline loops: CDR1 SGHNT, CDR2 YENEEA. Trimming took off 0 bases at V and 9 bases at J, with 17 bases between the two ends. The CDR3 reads CASSLDRQAPRPQYF. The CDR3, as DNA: TGTGCCAGCAGCTTAGATAGGCAGGCTCCAAGGCCCCAGTACTTC.

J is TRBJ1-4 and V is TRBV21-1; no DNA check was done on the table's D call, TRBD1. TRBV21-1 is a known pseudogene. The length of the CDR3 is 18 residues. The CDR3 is CASSKEGGQGACNEKLFF. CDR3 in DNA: TGTGCCAGCAGCAAAGAGGGTGGACAGGGGGCATGTAATGAAAAACTGTTTTTT.

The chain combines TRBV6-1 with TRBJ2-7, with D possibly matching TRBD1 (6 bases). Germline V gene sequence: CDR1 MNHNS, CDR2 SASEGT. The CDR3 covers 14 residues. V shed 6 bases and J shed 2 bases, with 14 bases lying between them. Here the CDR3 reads CASRSDRYTYEQYF. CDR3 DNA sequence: TGTGCCAGCAGATCAGACAGGTATACCTACGAGCAGTACTTC.

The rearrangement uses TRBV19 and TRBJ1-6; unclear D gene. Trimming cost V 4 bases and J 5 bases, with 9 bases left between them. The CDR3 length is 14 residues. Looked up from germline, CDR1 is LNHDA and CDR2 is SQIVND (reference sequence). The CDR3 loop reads CASSTSGNNSPLHF. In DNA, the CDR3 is TGTGCCAGTAGTACCTCAGGAAATAATTCACCCCTCCACTTT.

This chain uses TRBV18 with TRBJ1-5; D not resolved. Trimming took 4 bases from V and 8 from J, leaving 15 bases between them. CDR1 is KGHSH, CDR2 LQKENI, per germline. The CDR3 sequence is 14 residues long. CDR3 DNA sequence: TGTGCCAGCTCACTTAGTAGGGCCCTAGAGCCCCAGCATTTT. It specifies CASSLSRALEPQHF.

The CDR3 DNA follows: TGTGCCAGCAGTTCTGGGGCACCGGGGAGCAGCAATCAGCCCCAGCATTTT. Its protein product is CASSSGAPGSSNQPQHF. The chain couples TRBV27 to TRBJ1-5; D is perhaps TRBD1 (5 bases). The CDR3 consists of 17 residues. CDR1 and CDR2 (germline): MNHEY, SMNVEV (reference sequence). Deletions cut 4 bases from V and 1 base from J, with 17 bases between.

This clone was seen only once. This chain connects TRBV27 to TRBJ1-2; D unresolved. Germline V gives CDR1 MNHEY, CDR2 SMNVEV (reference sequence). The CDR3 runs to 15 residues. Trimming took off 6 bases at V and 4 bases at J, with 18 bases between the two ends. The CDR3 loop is CASSPLVGSGYGYTF. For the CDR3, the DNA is TGTGCCAGCAGCCCCCTCGTAGGGAGCGGCTATGGCTACACCTTC.

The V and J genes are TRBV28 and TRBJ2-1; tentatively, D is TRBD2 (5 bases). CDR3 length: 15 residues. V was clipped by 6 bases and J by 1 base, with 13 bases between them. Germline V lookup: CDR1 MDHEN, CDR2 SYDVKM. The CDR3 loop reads CASRRWRVSYNEQFF. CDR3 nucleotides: TGTGCCAGCAGAAGGTGGCGGGTGTCCTACAATGAGCAGTTCTTC.

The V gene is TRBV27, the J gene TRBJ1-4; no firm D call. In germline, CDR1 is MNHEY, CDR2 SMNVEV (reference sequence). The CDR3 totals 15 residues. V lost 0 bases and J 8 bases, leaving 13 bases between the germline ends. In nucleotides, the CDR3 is TGTGCCAGCAGTTTATCTTGGGCAGGAGGGGAAAAACTGTTTTTT. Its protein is CASSLSWAGGEKLFF. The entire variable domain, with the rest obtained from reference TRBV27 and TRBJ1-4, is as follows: EAQVTQNPRYLITVTGKKLTVTCSQNMNHEYMSWYRQDPGLGLRQIYYSMNVEVTDKGDVPEGYKVSRKEKRNFPLILESPSPNQTSLYFCASSLSWAGGEKLFFGSGTQLSVL.

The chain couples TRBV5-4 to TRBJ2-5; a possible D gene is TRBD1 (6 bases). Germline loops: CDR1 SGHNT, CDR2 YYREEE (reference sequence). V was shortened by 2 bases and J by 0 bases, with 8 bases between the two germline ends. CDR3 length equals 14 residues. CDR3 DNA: TGTGCCAGCAGCTTTGGACAGCACCAAGAGACCCAGTACTTC. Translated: CASSFGQHQETQYF.

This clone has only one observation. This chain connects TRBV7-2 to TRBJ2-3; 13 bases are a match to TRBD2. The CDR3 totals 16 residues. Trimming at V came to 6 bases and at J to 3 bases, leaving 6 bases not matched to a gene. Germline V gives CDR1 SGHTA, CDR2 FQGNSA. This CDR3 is CASRAGTSGATDTQYF. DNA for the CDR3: TGTGCCAGCAGGGCCGGGACTAGCGGGGCTACAGATACGCAGTATTTT.

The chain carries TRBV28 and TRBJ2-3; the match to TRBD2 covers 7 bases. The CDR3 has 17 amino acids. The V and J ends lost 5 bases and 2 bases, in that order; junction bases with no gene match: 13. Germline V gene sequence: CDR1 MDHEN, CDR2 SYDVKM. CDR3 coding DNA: TGTGCCAGCAGTCCTTTTCGGAAAGCGGGATACACAGATACGCAGTATTTT. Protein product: CASSPFRKAGYTDTQYF.

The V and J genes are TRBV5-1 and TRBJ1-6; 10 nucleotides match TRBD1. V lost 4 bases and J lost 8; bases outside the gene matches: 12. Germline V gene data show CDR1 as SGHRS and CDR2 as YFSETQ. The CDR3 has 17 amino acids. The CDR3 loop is CASSPGRTGGVDSPLHF. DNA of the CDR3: TGCGCCAGCAGCCCGGGGAGGACAGGGGGGGTTGATTCACCCCTCCACTTT. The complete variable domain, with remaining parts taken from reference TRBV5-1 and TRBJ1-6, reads KAGVTQTPRYLIKTRGQQVTLSCSPISGHRSVSWYQQTPGQGLQFLFEYFSETQRNKGNFPGRFSGRQFSNSRSEMNVSTLELGDSALYLCASSPGRTGGVDSPLHFGNGTRLTVT.

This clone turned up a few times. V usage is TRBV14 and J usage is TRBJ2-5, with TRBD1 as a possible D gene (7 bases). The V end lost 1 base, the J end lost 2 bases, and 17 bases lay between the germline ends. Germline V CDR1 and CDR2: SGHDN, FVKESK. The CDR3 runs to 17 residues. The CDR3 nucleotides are TGTGCCAGCAGCCAAGGACAGGGAGGATGGGGGCAAGAGACCCAGTACTTC. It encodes CASSQGQGGWGQETQYF.

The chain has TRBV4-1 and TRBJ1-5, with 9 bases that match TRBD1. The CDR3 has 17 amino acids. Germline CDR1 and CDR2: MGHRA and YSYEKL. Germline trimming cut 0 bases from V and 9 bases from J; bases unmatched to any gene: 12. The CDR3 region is CASSQDYGQGRGPPQHF. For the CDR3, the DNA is TGCGCCAGCAGCCAAGATTACGGACAGGGGAGAGGACCGCCCCAGCATTTT.

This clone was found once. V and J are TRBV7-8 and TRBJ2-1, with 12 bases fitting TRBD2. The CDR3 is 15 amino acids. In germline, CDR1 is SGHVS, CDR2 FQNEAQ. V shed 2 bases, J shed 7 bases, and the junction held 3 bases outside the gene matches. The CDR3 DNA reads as TGTGCCAGCAGCTTACGACTAGCGGGAGATAATGAGCAGTTCTTC. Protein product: CASSLRLAGDNEQFF.

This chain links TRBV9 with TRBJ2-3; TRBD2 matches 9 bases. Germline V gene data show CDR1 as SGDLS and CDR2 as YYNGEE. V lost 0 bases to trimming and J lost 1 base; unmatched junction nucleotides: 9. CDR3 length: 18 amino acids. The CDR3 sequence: CASSVGSGSLSGTDTQYF. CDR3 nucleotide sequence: TGTGCCAGCAGCGTAGGTAGCGGGAGTCTTTCCGGCACAGATACGCAGTATTTT.

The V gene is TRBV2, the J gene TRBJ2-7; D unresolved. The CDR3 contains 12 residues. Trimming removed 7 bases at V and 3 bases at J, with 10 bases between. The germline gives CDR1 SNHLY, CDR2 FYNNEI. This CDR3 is CASNQGFYEQYF. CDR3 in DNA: TGTGCCAGCAATCAAGGTTTCTACGAGCAGTACTTC.